The 14 T cell receptor beta chains below were found in one sample sequenced in a study of tissue T cells after allogeneic stem cell transplantation. Assay: immunoSEQ multiplex PCR; the TCRdb copy retains only in-frame clones and omits some. The table has fewer than 6,500 clones, roughly a third seen once. Noted time point: mouse harvest day 14 after allogeneic transplant. The graft held 10^6 splenic CD5+ T cells and 10^7 T-cell-depleted bone marrow cells. The sequenced sample was skin. The receptors stem from a female BALB/c mouse given C57BL/6 T cells with graft-versus-host disease after an allogeneic hematopoietic cell transplant.

Turning to this clone: Gene labels here are mouse ones. The read ends 1 residue shy of where the CDR3 ends; the end is completed using the germline J gene. The rearrangement uses TRBV19 and TRBJ2-4; 7 bases fit TRBD1. There are 14 residues in the CDR3. The J segment lost 1 base and the V segment lost 3 bases, leaving 2 bases of the junction unmatched. Germline CDR1 and CDR2: FNHDT and SITEND (reference sequence). Incomplete CDR3 DNA: TGTGCCAGCAGTAAGGGACAGCGTCAAAACACCTTGTAC. It codes for CASSKGQRQNTLY. The CDR3, in full, reads CASSKGQRQNTLYF.

This clone was recorded a few times. Genes and germline come from the mouse. The CDR3 end falls 1 residue outside the read, so it is completed with the germline J gene. The rearrangement joins TRBV12-2 to TRBJ2-3; D is perhaps TRBD1 (5 bases). The CDR3 contains 14 residues. Germline V lookup: CDR1 SGHLS, CDR2 HYDKME. Trimming removed 1 base at V and 0 bases at J, with 7 bases between. The DNA read from the CDR3 is TGTGCCAGCTCTCTTCAGGGTAGTGCAGAAACGCTGTAT. It yields the protein CASSLQGSAETLY. The whole CDR3 is CASSLQGSAETLYF.

A remark on this clone: Gene names and germline refer to mouse. The CDR3 end is not reached by the read, which stops 1 residue before it; the germline J gene fills it in. The V call is TRBV26, the J call TRBJ2-4; D is uncertain. The V end lost 8 bases, the J end lost 4 bases, and 13 bases lay between the germline ends. The CDR3 runs 13 residues. Per the germline V gene, CDR1 is KGHPV and CDR2 is FQNQEV (reference sequence). CDR3 amino acids: CASAPSRKNTLYF. The sequenced part of the CDR3 DNA is TGTGCCAGCGCCCCGAGCAGAAAAAACACCTTGTAC.

This clone came up a few times. Genes and germline are mouse. The CDR3 end falls 1 residue outside the read, so it is completed with the germline J gene. The V and J genes are TRBV26 and TRBJ1-6, with D maybe TRBD1 (6 bases). TRBJ1-6 is classed as an ORF, of uncertain function. Trimming took off 5 bases at V and 3 bases at J, with 8 bases between the two ends. CDR1 is KGHPV and CDR2 is FQNQEV in the germline V gene (reference sequence). The CDR3 runs 14 residues. The covered CDR3 bases are TGTGCCAGCAGTGGGACACTCTATAATTCGCCCCTCTAC. Protein sequence: CASSGTLYNSPLY. The entire CDR3 protein reads CASSGTLYNSPLYF.

Concerning this clone: Germline and genes: mouse. Read coverage stops 1 residue before the CDR3 terminus; the germline J gene supplies the remainder. This sequence joins TRBV3 and TRBJ1-2, with 8 bases lining up with TRBD1. Per germline, CDR1 SNHLY and CDR2 FYNGKV (reference sequence). V shed 2 bases and J 5 bases; nucleotides not matched to a gene: 4. The CDR3 contains 14 residues. The covered CDR3 bases are TGTGCCAGCAGCTTACAGGGGGCGCGATCCGACTACACC. The encoded protein is CASSLQGARSDYT. The whole CDR3 sequence reads CASSLQGARSDYTF.

This clone was observed a single time. All gene names here are mouse names. The CDR3 extends 1 residue past the end of the read, so its final part is completed from the germline J gene. The rearrangement links TRBV13-3 to TRBJ2-7; 10 bases line up with TRBD2. The germline CDR1 and CDR2 sequences are NNHDY and SYVADS. This CDR3 comprises 15 residues. Losses at the gene ends were 2 bases for V and 0 bases for J; bases not matched to a gene: 2. CDR3: CASSEDWGSSYEQYF. Incomplete CDR3 DNA: TGTGCCAGCAGTGAGGACTGGGGGTCCTCCTATGAACAGTAC.

About this clone itself: Mouse gene names apply. The sequence runs out 1 residue before the end of the CDR3; the remainder is reconstructed from the germline J gene. V and J are TRBV13-2 and TRBJ1-1; 7 nucleotides line up with TRBD1. Germline lookup yields CDR1 NNHNN and CDR2 SYGAGS (reference sequence). The CDR3 runs 16 residues. Trimming cost V 0 bases and J 0 bases; bases outside gene matches: 5. CDR3 bases read: TGTGCCAGCGGTGATGCCAGGGGGAGAGCAAACACAGAAGTCTTC. Its translation is CASGDARGRANTEVF. The full-length CDR3 reads as CASGDARGRANTEVFF.

In this sample, this clone is large (0.1 to 1%). Gene names are the mouse ones. The read ends 1 residue before the CDR3 terminus; that terminus is restored from the germline J gene. The chain uses TRBV26 and TRBJ1-3, with D hard to call. Germline lookup yields CDR1 KGHPV and CDR2 FQNQEV (reference sequence). V lost 3 bases and J 0 bases, leaving 3 bases between the germline ends. The CDR3 spans 13 residues. The CDR3 spells CASSLDSGNTLYF. CDR3 DNA (partial): TGTGCCAGCAGTCTCGATTCTGGAAATACGCTCTAT.

This clone counts as medium-sized. Gene and germline names: mouse. The read gets to within 1 residue of the CDR3 end, and the germline J gene fills in the rest. The chain carries TRBV13-2 and TRBJ1-4; the D is unclear. Germline loops: CDR1 NNHNN, CDR2 SYGAGS (reference sequence). The CDR3 length is 14 residues. The V gene lost 2 bases and the J gene lost 0 bases, with 5 bases spanning the gap. The CDR3 sequence: CASGDRISNERLFF. CDR3 DNA, as far as it was read: TGTGCCAGCGGTGACAGGATTTCCAACGAAAGATTATTT.

On this clone: Gene names and germline match the mouse. The read comes to an end 1 residue before the CDR3 does, leaving the germline J gene to fill in the end. The rearrangement joins TRBV19 to TRBJ2-3; the D gene is possibly TRBD2 (7 bases). CDR1 and CDR2 from the germline V gene are FNHDT and SITEND (reference sequence). The CDR3 runs to 16 residues. Trimming cost V 5 bases and J 1 base, with 17 bases left between them. The CDR3 DNA, read in part, is TGTGCCAGCAGGCCCCCCTGGGGGCGCGGTGCAGAAACGCTGTAT. Protein product: CASRPPWGRGAETLY. The CDR3 in full is CASRPPWGRGAETLYF.

This clone is medium-sized by share. Gene names are the mouse ones. The read ends 1 residue early relative to the CDR3; the germline J gene fills the gap. The rearrangement uses TRBV26 and TRBJ2-7, with 11 bases matching TRBD1. The CDR3 has 14 amino acids. Trimming cost V 4 bases and J 4 bases; bases outside gene matches: 3. Germline CDR1 KGHPV, CDR2 FQNQEV (reference sequence). The covered CDR3 bases are TGTGCCAGCAGTCCAGGGACAGGGGGTTATGAACAGTAC. Translation: CASSPGTGGYEQY. The entire CDR3 is CASSPGTGGYEQYF.

In regard to this clone: The gene names given are mouse names. The CDR3 end lies 1 residue beyond the end of the read and is filled in from the germline J gene. V usage is TRBV23 and J usage is TRBJ1-1; the listed D gene, TRBD1, was not tested against the DNA. Per the germline V gene, CDR1 is KGHTA and CDR2 is FQNQQP. This CDR3 comprises 15 residues. CDR3 region: CSSSQSGRGEGEVFF. Partial CDR3 DNA: TGCTCCAGCAGTCAATCGGGGAGGGGAGAAGGGGAAGTCTTC. The full variable domain, rest sourced from reference TRBV23 and TRBJ1-1, is DAAVTQKPRYLIKMKGQEAEMKCIPEKGHTAVFWYQQKQSKELKFLIYFQNQQPLDQIDMVKERFSAVCPSSSLCSLGIRTCEAEDSALYLCSSSQSGRGEGEVFFGKGTRLTVV.

Worth noting for this clone: Germline and genes here are mouse. The sequence runs out 1 residue before the end of the CDR3; the remainder is reconstructed from the germline J gene. The chain links TRBV26 to TRBJ2-7; D unclear. Between the trimmed V and J ends, which lost 6 bases and 0 bases, there was a span of 6 bases. The CDR3 extends over 12 amino acids. CDR1 is KGHPV and CDR2 is FQNQEV in the germline V gene (reference sequence). The CDR3 DNA, read in part, is TGTGCCAGCAGAGGGCTCTCCTATGAACAGTAC. Its protein product is CASRGLSYEQY. The complete CDR3 sequence is CASRGLSYEQYF.

The sample holds a few counts of this clone. The genes are named according to mouse. The read terminates 1 residue ahead of where the CDR3 ends, so the germline J gene completes it. This rearrangement joins TRBV1 to TRBJ1-6; weak D call: TRBD1 (6 bases). TRBJ1-6 is filed as an ORF, its function uncertain. The CDR3 sequence is 15 residues long. The germline V and J ends were trimmed by 4 bases and 0 bases, with 7 bases remaining between them. Germline-derived CDR1 and CDR2 are NSQYPW and LRSPGD (reference sequence). The sequenced part of the CDR3 DNA is TGCACCTGCAGTGACAGGGTTTCCTATAATTCGCCCCTCTAC. Translation gives CTCSDRVSYNSPLY. The entire CDR3 protein reads CTCSDRVSYNSPLYF.